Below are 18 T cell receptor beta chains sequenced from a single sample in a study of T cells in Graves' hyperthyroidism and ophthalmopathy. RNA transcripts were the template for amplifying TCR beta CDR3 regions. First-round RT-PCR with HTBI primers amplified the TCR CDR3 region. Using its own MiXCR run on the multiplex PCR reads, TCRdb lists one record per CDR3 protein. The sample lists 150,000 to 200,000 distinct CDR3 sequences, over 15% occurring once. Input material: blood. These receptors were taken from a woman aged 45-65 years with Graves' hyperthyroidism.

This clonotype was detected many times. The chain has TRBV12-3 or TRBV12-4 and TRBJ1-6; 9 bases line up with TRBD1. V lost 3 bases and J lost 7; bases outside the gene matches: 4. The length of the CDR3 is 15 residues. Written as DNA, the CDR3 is TGTGCCAGCAGTTTTAGCGGACAGGGGAATTCACCCCTCCACTTT. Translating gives CASSFSGQGNSPLHF.

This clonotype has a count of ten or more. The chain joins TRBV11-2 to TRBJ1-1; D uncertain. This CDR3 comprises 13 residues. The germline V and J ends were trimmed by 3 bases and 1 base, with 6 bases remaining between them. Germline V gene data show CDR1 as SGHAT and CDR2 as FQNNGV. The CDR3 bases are TGTGCCAGCAGCTTCTGGGGGAACACTGAAGCTTTCTTT. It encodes CASSFWGNTEAFF.

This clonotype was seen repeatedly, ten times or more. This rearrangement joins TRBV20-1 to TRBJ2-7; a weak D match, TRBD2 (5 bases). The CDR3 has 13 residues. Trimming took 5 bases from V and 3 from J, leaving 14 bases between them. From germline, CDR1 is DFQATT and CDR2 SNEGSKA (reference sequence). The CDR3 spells CSAPNGLSYEQYF. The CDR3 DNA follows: TGCAGTGCTCCAAACGGACTTAGCTACGAGCAGTACTTC.

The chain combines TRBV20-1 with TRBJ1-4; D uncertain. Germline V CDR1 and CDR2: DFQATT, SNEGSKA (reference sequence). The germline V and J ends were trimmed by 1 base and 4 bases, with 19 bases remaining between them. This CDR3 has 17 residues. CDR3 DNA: TGCAGTGCTAGAGCTTCCTTCTTTGGACCGATTAATGAAAAACTGTTTTTT. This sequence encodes CSARASFFGPINEKLFF.

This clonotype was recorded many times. For the CDR3, the DNA is TGTGCCAGCAGCCTTCAGAGGACAGATACGCAGTATTTT. Protein sequence: CASSLQRTDTQYF. The rearrangement links TRBV27 to TRBJ2-3, with D hard to call. This CDR3 region has 13 residues. Looked up from germline, CDR1 is MNHEY and CDR2 is SMNVEV (reference sequence). Trimming shortened V by 6 bases and J by 3 bases, and 10 bases separated the two germline ends.

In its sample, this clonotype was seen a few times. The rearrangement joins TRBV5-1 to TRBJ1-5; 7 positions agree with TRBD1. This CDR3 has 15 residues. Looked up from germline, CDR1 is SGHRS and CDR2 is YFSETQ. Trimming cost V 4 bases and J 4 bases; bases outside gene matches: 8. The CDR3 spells CASSQTGLFNQPQHF. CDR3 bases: TGCGCCAGCAGCCAGACAGGGCTTTTTAATCAGCCCCAGCATTTT.

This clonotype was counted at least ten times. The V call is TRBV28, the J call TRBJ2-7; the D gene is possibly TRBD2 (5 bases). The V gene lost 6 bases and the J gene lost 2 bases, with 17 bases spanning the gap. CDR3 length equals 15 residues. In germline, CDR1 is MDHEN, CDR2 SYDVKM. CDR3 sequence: CASRPSQRAPYEQYF. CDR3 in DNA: TGTGCCAGCAGACCCTCTCAGAGGGCCCCCTACGAGCAGTACTTC.

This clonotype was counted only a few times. In nucleotides, the CDR3 is TGTGCCAGCAGCGTAGGAGGGGGCAATGAGCAGTTCTTC. Its translation: CASSVGGGNEQFF. The chain employs TRBV9 and TRBJ2-1; D perhaps matches TRBD1 (6 bases). CDR3 size: 13 residues. V was clipped by 0 bases and J by 6 bases, with 7 bases between them. Germline lookup yields CDR1 SGDLS and CDR2 YYNGEE.

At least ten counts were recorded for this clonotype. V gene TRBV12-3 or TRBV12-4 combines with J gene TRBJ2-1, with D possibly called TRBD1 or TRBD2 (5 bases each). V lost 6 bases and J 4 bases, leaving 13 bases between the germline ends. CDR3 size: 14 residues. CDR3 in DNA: TGTGCCAGCAGCACAGGTCCGGGGTACAATGAGCAGTTCTTC. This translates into CASSTGPGYNEQFF.

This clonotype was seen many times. The CDR3 region has the DNA TGTGCCAGCAGTTACCCCCTACAGGGGCGACGGGGCTACACCTTC. Translating it yields CASSYPLQGRRGYTF. V and J are TRBV28 and TRBJ1-2; 7 bases line up with TRBD1. V trimming: 4 bases; J trimming: 8 bases; junction bases outside the gene matches: 13. This CDR3 is built from 15 residues. Germline V gene data show CDR1 as MDHEN and CDR2 as SYDVKM.

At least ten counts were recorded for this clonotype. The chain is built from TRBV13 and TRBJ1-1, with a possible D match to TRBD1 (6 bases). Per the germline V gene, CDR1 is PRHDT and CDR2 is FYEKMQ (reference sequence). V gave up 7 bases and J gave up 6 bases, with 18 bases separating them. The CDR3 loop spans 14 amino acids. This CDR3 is CASTQGRREAEAFF. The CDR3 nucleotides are TGTGCCAGCACCCAGGGGAGGCGGGAGGCTGAAGCTTTCTTT.

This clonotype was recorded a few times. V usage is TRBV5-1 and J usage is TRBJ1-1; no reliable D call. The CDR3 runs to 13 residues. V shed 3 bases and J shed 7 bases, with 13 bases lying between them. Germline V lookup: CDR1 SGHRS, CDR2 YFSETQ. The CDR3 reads CASSWNGKVEAFF. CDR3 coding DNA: TGCGCCAGCAGCTGGAATGGGAAGGTTGAAGCTTTCTTT.

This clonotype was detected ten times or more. CDR3 DNA sequence: TGCAGCGTTGAACGGCTAGCGGGCGGGTCAGATACGCAGTATTTT. Translated: CSVERLAGGSDTQYF. The chain joins TRBV29-1 to TRBJ2-3, with 8 bases lining up with TRBD2. The V segment lost 2 bases and the J segment 4 bases; nucleotides outside the gene matches: 8. Per germline, CDR1 SQVTM and CDR2 ANQGSEA. The CDR3 has 15 residues.

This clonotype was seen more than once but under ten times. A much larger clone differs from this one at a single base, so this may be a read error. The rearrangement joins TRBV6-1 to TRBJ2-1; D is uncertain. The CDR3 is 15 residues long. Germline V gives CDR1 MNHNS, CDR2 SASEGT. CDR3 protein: CVSSEWPSSYNEQFF. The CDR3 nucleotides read TGTGTCAGCAGTGAATGGCCCAGCTCCTACAATGAGCAGTTCTTC.

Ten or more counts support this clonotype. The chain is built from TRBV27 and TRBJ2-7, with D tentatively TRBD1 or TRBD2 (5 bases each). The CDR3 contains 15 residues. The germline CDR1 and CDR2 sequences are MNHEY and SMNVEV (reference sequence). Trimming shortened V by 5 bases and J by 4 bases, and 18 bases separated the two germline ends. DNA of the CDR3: TGTGCCAGCAGTCCACTAGTGGGCCCAGGGTACGAGCAGTACTTC. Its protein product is CASSPLVGPGYEQYF.

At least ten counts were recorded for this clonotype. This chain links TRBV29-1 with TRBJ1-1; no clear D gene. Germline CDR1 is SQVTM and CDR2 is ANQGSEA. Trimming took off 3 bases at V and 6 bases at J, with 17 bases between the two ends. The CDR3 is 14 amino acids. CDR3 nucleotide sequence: TGCAGCGTTGAGGAGGTGTTGTACACTTCTGAAGCTTTCTTT. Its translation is CSVEEVLYTSEAFF.

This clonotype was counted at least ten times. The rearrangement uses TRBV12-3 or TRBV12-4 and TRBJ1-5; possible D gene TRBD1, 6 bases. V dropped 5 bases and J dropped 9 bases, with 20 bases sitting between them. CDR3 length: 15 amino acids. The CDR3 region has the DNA TGTGCCAGCAGTCTGCAGGGGAGTCAATCACGGCCCCAGCATTTT. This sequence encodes CASSLQGSQSRPQHF.

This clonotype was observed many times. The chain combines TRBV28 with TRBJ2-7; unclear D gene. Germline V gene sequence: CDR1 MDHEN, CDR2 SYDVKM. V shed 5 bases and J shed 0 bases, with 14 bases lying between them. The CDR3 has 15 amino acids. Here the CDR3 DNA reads TGTGCCAGCAGTGATTTCCGGGCCAACTCCTACGAGCAGTACTTC. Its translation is CASSDFRANSYEQYF.